The 27 T cell receptor beta chains reported below all come from one sample, sequenced in a study of T cells in Graves' hyperthyroidism and ophthalmopathy. From RNA transcripts, TCR beta CDR3 regions were amplified. A first-round RT-PCR of the TCR CDR3 used the HTBI primer set. In TCRdb, the multiplex PCR reads were re-called with MiXCR into one record per CDR3 protein. The table has approximately 600,000 distinct CDR3 sequences, about 15% seen once. The sample was blood. Receptors originate from a woman in her 30s with Graves' hyperthyroidism that later progressed to Graves' ophthalmopathy.

This clonotype was observed a few times. This chain links TRBV14 with TRBJ1-2; 9 bases agree with TRBD1. The CDR3 is 15 amino acids. Trimming at V came to 0 bases and at J to 5 bases, leaving 4 bases not matched to a gene. The germline V gene has CDR1 SGHDN and CDR2 FVKESK. The CDR3, as DNA: TGTGCCAGCAGCCAAGATTGGGGACAGGGATATGGCTACACCTTC. It yields the protein CASSQDWGQGYGYTF.

This clonotype was detected a few times. The CDR3 DNA sequence: TGTGCCAGCAGCCAACTTAACGGGGGCACTGAAGCTTTCTTT. The encoded protein is CASSQLNGGTEAFF. The chain uses TRBV4-2 and TRBJ1-1; a possible D gene is TRBD1 (5 bases). Per germline, CDR1 LGHNA and CDR2 YNFKEQ. This CDR3 has 14 amino acids. Trimming cost V 2 bases and J 4 bases, with 11 bases left between them.

This clonotype has a count of ten or more. The chain combines TRBV2 with TRBJ1-2; 8 bases are shared with TRBD1. The V and J ends lost 7 bases and 7 bases, in that order; junction bases with no gene match: 11. Germline V gene sequence: CDR1 SNHLY, CDR2 FYNNEI. The CDR3 runs to 14 residues. The CDR3 reads CASNAQTGVSGYTF. CDR3 bases: TGTGCCAGCAACGCCCAGACAGGGGTCTCTGGCTACACCTTC.

There are many counts of this clonotype. This sequence joins TRBV6-1 and TRBJ1-1; D perhaps matches TRBD1 (6 bases). Germline CDR1 is MNHNS and CDR2 is SASEGT. This CDR3 is built from 14 residues. Deletions cut 6 bases from V and 0 bases from J, with 11 bases between. In nucleotides, the CDR3 is TGTGCCAGCAGAGGGGGAGCTATGAACACTGAAGCTTTCTTT. Protein sequence: CASRGGAMNTEAFF.

The table lists this clonotype with many counts. V is TRBV19 and J is TRBJ2-2, with 11 bases identical to TRBD1. The CDR3 contains 17 residues. J gave up 4 bases and V 4 bases, and 8 bases lay outside the gene matches. Per germline, CDR1 LNHDA and CDR2 SQIVND (reference sequence). CDR3 nucleotides: TGTGCCAGTAGTAGAGCTTCCGGGACAGGGGGCACCGGGGAGCTGTTTTTT. As protein: CASSRASGTGGTGELFF.

Ten or more counts support this clonotype. The chain carries TRBV27 and TRBJ1-1, with unresolved D. V lost 2 bases to trimming and J lost 3 bases, with 7 bases between them. The germline gives CDR1 MNHEY, CDR2 SMNVEV (reference sequence). The CDR3 has 13 residues. CDR3 loop: CASSLQVDTEAFF. As DNA, the CDR3 is TGTGCCAGCAGTTTACAGGTGGACACTGAAGCTTTCTTT.

J is TRBJ2-7 and V is TRBV20-1, with 14 bases matching TRBD2. This CDR3 region has 15 residues. Germline V gene sequence: CDR1 DFQATT, CDR2 SNEGSKA (reference sequence). V lost 3 bases to trimming and J lost 5 bases; unmatched junction nucleotides: 6. This CDR3 is CSASSGLAGANEQYF. As DNA, the CDR3 is TGCAGTGCTAGCTCGGGACTAGCGGGAGCTAACGAGCAGTACTTC.

This clonotype was observed a handful of times. The rearrangement uses TRBV13 and TRBJ2-1, with D maybe TRBD2 (6 bases). This CDR3 spans 22 amino acids. The V gene's germline CDR1 is PRHDT and CDR2 FYEKMQ (reference sequence). V was clipped by 2 bases and J by 0 bases, with 29 bases between them. Here the CDR3 reads CASSLLSTDSPLAVSSYNEQFF. CDR3 bases: TGTGCCAGCAGCTTATTGAGCACAGATTCCCCTTTAGCGGTGAGCTCCTACAATGAGCAGTTCTTC.

The V gene is TRBV24-1, the J gene TRBJ2-7; D is perhaps TRBD2 (5 bases). Trimming pared 0 bases from V and 3 bases from J, leaving 11 bases between. CDR3 size: 15 residues. Germline CDR1 reads KGHDR; CDR2 reads SFDVKD. In DNA, the CDR3 is TGTGCCACCAGTGATTTGGTGCCCGGGATCTACGAGCAGTACTTC. Protein: CATSDLVPGIYEQYF.

The rearrangement joins TRBV30 to TRBJ1-1; 10 nucleotides agree with TRBD1. Germline assignment: CDR1 GTSNPN and CDR2 SVGIG (reference sequence). With 3 bases clipped from V and 0 bases from J, the junction kept 16 bases outside the gene matches. The CDR3 is made up of 19 amino acids. CDR3 nucleotides: TGTGCCTGGAGCCGGGACAGGGGAGAGAATTCACTCATGAACACTGAAGCTTTCTTT. Protein: CAWSRDRGENSLMNTEAFF.

This clonotype has just a few counts. The J gene is TRBJ2-2, the V gene TRBV12-3 or TRBV12-4, with 8 positions matching TRBD1. This CDR3 is 14 amino acids long. The trim removed 6 bases at V and 5 bases at J, leaving 5 bases unmatched. This CDR3 is CASRDRVETGELFF. CDR3 nucleotides: TGTGCCAGCAGGGACAGGGTTGAAACCGGGGAGCTGTTTTTT.

This clonotype was recorded at least ten times. V usage is TRBV19 and J usage is TRBJ2-7; D not resolved. The CDR3 covers 12 residues. Trimming removed 0 bases from V and 2 bases from J, with 2 bases in between. The germline CDR1 and CDR2 sequences are LNHDA and SQIVND (reference sequence). In DNA, the CDR3 is TGTGCCAGTAGTATAGACCCCTACGAGCAGTACTTC. Translation: CASSIDPYEQYF.

The sample holds a few counts of this clonotype. This chain links TRBV29-1 with TRBJ2-7; 7 bases agree with TRBD1. V was pared by 0 bases and J by 4 bases, with 3 bases of the junction left unmatched. The germline V gene has CDR1 SQVTM and CDR2 ANQGSEA. CDR3 size: 13 residues. In DNA form, the CDR3 reads TGCAGCGTTGAAGAGGACAGGCGGTACGAGCAGTACTTC. Amino acids: CSVEEDRRYEQYF.

This clonotype was seen ten or more times. The chain combines TRBV29-1 with TRBJ1-1; a weak D match, TRBD1 (5 bases). Germline V CDR1 and CDR2: SQVTM, ANQGSEA. V shed 4 bases and J shed 1 base, with 10 bases lying between them. The CDR3 is 13 amino acids. The CDR3 DNA reads as TGCAGCGTTGGGGGGGTGGGGAACACTGAAGCTTTCTTT. Translation gives CSVGGVGNTEAFF.

The table lists this clonotype with many counts. V and J are TRBV10-3 and TRBJ1-3; D not certain. With 2 bases removed from V and 3 bases from J, the gap between germline ends came to 11 bases. The CDR3 is 15 residues long. CDR1 and CDR2 (germline): ENHRY, SYGVKD. The CDR3 DNA reads TGTGCCATCAGTGAGCCGGAGGCCGGTGGAAACACCATATATTTT. Amino acids: CAISEPEAGGNTIYF.

The rearrangement uses TRBV10-3 and TRBJ1-2; D is ambiguous. The CDR3 is 18 amino acids. The V end was cut by 3 bases, the J end by 8 bases, with 28 bases between. Germline V gives CDR1 ENHRY, CDR2 SYGVKD. The CDR3 is CAISDMKGLDRESSGYTF. The CDR3 nucleotides are TGTGCCATCAGTGATATGAAGGGTCTAGATCGGGAGTCAAGCGGCTACACCTTC.

This clonotype was found many times. The genes are TRBV28 and TRBJ2-7, with D hard to call. The V end lost 6 bases, the J end lost 4 bases, and 7 bases lay between the germline ends. The CDR3 runs to 11 residues. Germline V lookup: CDR1 MDHEN, CDR2 SYDVKM. CDR3 in amino acids: CASSSFYEQYF. The CDR3 DNA follows: TGTGCCAGCAGCTCATTTTACGAGCAGTACTTC. Full variable domain (missing parts from reference TRBV28 and TRBJ2-7): DVKVTQSSRYLVKRTGEKVFLECVQDMDHENMFWYRQDPGLGLRLIYFSYDVKMKEKGDIPEGYSVSREKKERFSLILESASTNQTSMYLCASSSFYEQYFGPGTRLTVT.

This clonotype has ten or more counts. This sequence joins TRBV28 and TRBJ1-5; TRBD1 agrees at 8 bases. The CDR3 has 16 residues. The trim removed 5 bases at V and 2 bases at J, leaving 8 bases unmatched. Looked up from germline, CDR1 is MDHEN and CDR2 is SYDVKM. The CDR3 DNA reads TGTGCCAGCAGTCCTCAGACAGGGGCACGCAATCAGCCCCAGCATTTT. The encoded protein is CASSPQTGARNQPQHF.

This chain links TRBV18 with TRBJ2-5; 7 bases fit TRBD1. The J segment lost 5 bases and the V segment lost 1 base, leaving 7 bases of the junction unmatched. CDR1 is KGHSH, CDR2 LQKENI, per germline. The CDR3 is 15 amino acids. The CDR3 is CASSPREGAVETQYF. In nucleotides, the CDR3 is TGTGCCAGCTCACCACGAGAGGGGGCCGTGGAGACCCAGTACTTC.

This CDR3 is CASSMRTASTDTQYF. DNA for the CDR3: TGTGCCAGTAGTATGAGGACAGCTAGCACAGATACGCAGTATTTT. The gene calls are TRBV19 and TRBJ2-3; perhaps TRBD1 as D (6 bases). The CDR3 extends over 15 amino acids. Germline CDR1 is LNHDA and CDR2 is SQIVND (reference sequence). The germline V and J ends were trimmed by 3 bases and 0 bases, with 10 bases remaining between them.

In its sample, this clonotype was seen many times. This sequence joins TRBV5-1 and TRBJ1-3; unclear D gene. V was pared by 0 bases and J by 4 bases, with 17 bases between. The germline gives CDR1 SGHRS, CDR2 YFSETQ. The CDR3 has 17 amino acids. The CDR3 DNA reads TGCGCCAGCAGCTTGGGTAGAGGGAATGATTACGGAAACACCATATATTTT. Its protein is CASSLGRGNDYGNTIYF.

V gene TRBV19 combines with J gene TRBJ2-5, with TRBD1 matching 7 bases. This CDR3 region has 13 residues. CDR1 is LNHDA and CDR2 is SQIVND in the germline V gene (reference sequence). V lost 7 bases to trimming and J lost 0 bases; unmatched junction nucleotides: 2. The CDR3 sequence: CASKGQNQETQYF. The CDR3 nucleotides read TGTGCCAGTAAGGGACAGAACCAAGAGACCCAGTACTTC.

In its sample, this clonotype was seen a few times. The genes are TRBV11-2 and TRBJ1-4, with D perhaps TRBD1 (5 bases). This CDR3 is built from 17 residues. CDR1 and CDR2 (germline): SGHAT, FQNNGV. The ends were cut back, 4 bases at V and 0 bases at J, with 15 bases in the middle. CDR3 protein: CASSSALGVTTNEKLFF. The CDR3 region has the DNA TGTGCCAGCAGCTCTGCTTTGGGGGTAACAACTAATGAAAAACTGTTTTTT. Filled out from reference TRBV11-2 and TRBJ1-4, the complete variable domain reads EAGVAQSPRYKIIEKRQSVAFWCNPISGHATLYWYQQILGQGPKLLIQFQNNGVVDDSQLPKDRFSAERLKGVDSTLKIQPAKLEDSAVYLCASSSALGVTTNEKLFFGSGTQLSVL.

The chain recombines TRBV20-1 with TRBJ1-2, with TRBD1 identical over 8 bases. CDR1 and CDR2 from the germline V gene are DFQATT and SNEGSKA (reference sequence). Trimming cost V 3 bases and J 8 bases; bases outside gene matches: 14. CDR3 length: 15 residues. The CDR3 DNA is TGCAGTGCTAGTCTAAGCCTACAGGGGGGAGGCGGCTACACCTTC. Protein sequence: CSASLSLQGGGGYTF.

This clonotype was observed at least ten times. The chain has TRBV6-1 and TRBJ2-3; D possibly corresponds to TRBD1 (5 bases). CDR1 is MNHNS and CDR2 is SASEGT in the germline V gene. Trimming took off 5 bases at V and 4 bases at J, with 13 bases between the two ends. The CDR3 is made up of 14 amino acids. DNA for the CDR3: TGTGCCAGCAGTAATACTCAGGGCCCAGATACGCAGTATTTT. Its translation is CASSNTQGPDTQYF.

This clonotype came up a few times. The chain uses TRBV2 and TRBJ1-4; D gene ambiguous. The CDR3 runs 14 residues. The ends were cut back, 1 base at V and 4 bases at J, with 7 bases in the middle. CDR1 and CDR2 from the germline V gene are SNHLY and FYNNEI. CDR3 in amino acids: CASSEGRFNEKLFF. The CDR3 DNA is TGTGCCAGCAGTGAAGGCAGGTTTAATGAAAAACTGTTTTTT.

This clonotype has at least ten counts. This CDR3 reads CASSLGAMPRSSYNSPLHF. The CDR3 nucleotides are TGTGCCAGCAGTTTAGGTGCGATGCCGAGGAGCTCCTATAATTCACCCCTCCACTTT. The rearrangement joins TRBV28 to TRBJ1-6; no firm D call. The CDR3 has 19 amino acids. Per the germline V gene, CDR1 is MDHEN and CDR2 is SYDVKM. With 2 bases removed from V and 0 bases from J, the gap between germline ends came to 17 bases. The full variable domain, with the rest looked up from reference TRBV28 and TRBJ1-6, is DVKVTQSSRYLVKRTGEKVFLECVQDMDHENMFWYRQDPGLGLRLIYFSYDVKMKEKGDIPEGYSVSREKKERFSLILESASTNQTSMYLCASSLGAMPRSSYNSPLHFGNGTRLTVT.